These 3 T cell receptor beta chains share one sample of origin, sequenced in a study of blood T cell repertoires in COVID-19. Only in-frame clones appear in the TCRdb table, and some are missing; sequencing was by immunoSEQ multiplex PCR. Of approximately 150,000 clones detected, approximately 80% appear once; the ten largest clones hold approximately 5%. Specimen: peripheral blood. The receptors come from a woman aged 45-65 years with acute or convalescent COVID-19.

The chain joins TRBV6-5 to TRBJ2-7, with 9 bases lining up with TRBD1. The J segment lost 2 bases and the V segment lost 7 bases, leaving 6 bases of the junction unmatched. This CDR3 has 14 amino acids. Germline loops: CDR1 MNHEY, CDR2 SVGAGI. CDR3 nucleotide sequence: TGTGCCAGCACCACAGGGGGCCAAACCTACGAGCAGTACTTC. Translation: CASTTGGQTYEQYF.

The CDR3 nucleotides are TGTGCCAGCTACGAGGTTTCGGAAGGCTACACCTTC. Translated: CASYEVSEGYTF. The chain links TRBV28 to TRBJ1-2; the D is unclear. In germline, CDR1 is MDHEN, CDR2 SYDVKM. The CDR3 consists of 12 residues. The ends were cut back, 8 bases at V and 8 bases at J, with 15 bases in the middle.

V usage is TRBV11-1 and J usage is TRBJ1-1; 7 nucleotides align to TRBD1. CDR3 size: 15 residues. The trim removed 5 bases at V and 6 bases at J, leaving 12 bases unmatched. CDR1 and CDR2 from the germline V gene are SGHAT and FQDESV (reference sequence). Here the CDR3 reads CASSPGQTGEPEAFF. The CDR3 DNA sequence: TGTGCCAGCAGCCCTGGACAAACAGGGGAACCTGAAGCTTTCTTT.